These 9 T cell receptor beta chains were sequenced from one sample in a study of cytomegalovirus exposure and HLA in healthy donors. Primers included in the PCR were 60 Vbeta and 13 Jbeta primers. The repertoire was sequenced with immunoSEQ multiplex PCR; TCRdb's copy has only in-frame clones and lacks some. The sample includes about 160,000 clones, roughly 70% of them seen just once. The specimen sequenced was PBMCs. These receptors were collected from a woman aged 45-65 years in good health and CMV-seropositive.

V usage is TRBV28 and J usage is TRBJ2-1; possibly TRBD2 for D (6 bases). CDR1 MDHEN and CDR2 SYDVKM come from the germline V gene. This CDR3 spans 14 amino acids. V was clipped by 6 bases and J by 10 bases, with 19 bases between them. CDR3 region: CASRSPTRLREQFF. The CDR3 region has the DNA TGTGCCAGCAGGTCCCCGACTAGACTAAGGGAGCAGTTCTTC.

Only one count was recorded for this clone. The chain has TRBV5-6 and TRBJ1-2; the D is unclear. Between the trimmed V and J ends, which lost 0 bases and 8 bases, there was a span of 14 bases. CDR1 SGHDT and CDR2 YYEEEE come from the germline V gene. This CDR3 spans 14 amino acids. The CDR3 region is CASSLVTQYGGYTF. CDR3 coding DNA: TGTGCCAGCAGCTTGGTAACACAATATGGCGGCTACACCTTC.

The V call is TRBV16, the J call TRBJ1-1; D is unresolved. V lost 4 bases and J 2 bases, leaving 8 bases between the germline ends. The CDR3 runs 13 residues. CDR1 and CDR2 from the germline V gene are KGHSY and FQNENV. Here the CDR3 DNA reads TGTGCCAGCAGCCGCGCCTTAAACACTGAAGCTTTCTTT. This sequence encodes CASSRALNTEAFF. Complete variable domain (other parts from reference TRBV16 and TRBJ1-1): GEEVAQTPKHLVRGEGQKAKLYCAPIKGHSYVFWYQQVLKNEFKFLISFQNENVFDETGMPKERFSAKCLPNSPCSLEIQATKLEDSAVYFCASSRALNTEAFFGQGTRLTVV.

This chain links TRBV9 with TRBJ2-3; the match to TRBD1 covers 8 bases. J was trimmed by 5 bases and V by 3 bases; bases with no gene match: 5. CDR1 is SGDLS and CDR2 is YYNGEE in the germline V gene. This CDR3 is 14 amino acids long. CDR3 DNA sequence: TGTGCCAGCAGCGGCGGGACAGGCCTAGATACGCAGTATTTT. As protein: CASSGGTGLDTQYF.

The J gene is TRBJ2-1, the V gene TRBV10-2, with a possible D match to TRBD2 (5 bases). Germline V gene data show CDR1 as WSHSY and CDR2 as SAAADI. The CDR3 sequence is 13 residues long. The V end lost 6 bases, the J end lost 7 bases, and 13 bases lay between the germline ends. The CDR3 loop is CASSVLTGNEQFF. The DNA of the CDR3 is TGCGCCAGCAGCGTCCTCACGGGGAATGAGCAGTTCTTC.

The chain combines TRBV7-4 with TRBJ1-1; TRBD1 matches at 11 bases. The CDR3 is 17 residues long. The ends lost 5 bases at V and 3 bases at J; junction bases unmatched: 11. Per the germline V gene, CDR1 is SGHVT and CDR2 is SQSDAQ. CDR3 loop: CASSPPGQGGYDTEAFF. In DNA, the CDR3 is TGTGCCAGCAGCCCGCCGGGACAGGGGGGTTATGACACTGAAGCTTTCTTT.

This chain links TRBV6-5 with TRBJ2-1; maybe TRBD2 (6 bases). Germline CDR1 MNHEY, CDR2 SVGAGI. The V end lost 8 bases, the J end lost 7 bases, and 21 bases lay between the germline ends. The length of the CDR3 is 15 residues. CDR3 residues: CASARDFRNYNEQFF. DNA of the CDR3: TGTGCCAGCGCCCGGGACTTCCGAAATTATAATGAGCAGTTCTTC.

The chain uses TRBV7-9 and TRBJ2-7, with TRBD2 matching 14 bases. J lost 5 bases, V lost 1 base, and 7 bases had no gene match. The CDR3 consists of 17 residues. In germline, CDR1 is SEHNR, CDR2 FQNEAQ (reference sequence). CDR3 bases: TGTGCCAGCAGCTTAGGGACTAGCGGGGGGTATCTAGACGAGCAGTACTTC. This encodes CASSLGTSGGYLDEQYF.

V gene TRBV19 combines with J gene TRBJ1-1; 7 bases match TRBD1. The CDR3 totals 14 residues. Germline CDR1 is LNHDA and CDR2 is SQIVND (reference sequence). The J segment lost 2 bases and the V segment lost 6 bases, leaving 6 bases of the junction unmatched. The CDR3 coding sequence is TGTGCCAGTAGGACAGGGCCCATCAACACTGAAGCTTTCTTT. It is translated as CASRTGPINTEAFF.